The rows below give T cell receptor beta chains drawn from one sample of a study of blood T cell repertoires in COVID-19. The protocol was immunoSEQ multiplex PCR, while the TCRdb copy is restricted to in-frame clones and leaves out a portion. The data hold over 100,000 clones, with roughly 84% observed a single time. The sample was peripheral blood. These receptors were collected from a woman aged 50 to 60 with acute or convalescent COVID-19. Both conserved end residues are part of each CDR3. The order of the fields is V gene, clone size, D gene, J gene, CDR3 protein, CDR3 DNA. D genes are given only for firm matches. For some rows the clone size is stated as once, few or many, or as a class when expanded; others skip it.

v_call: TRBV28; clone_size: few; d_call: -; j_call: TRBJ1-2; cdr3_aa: CASSLVQASGYTF; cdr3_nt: TGTGCCAGCAGTTTGGTACAGGCGAGTGGCTACACCTTC
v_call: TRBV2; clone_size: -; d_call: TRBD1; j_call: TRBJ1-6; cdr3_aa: CASRIQGARRPLHF; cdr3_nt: TGTGCCAGCAGAATACAGGGGGCAAGGAGACCCCTCCACTTT
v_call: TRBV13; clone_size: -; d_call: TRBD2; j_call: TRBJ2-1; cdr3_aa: CASSSQETSGGSTYNEQFF; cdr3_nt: TGTGCCAGCAGCTCCCAGGAGACTAGCGGGGGGTCAACCTACAATGAGCAGTTCTTC
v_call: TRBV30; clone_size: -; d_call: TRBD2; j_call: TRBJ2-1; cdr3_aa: CAWSPPPGLADNEQFF; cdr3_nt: TGTGCCTGGAGTCCCCCCCCGGGACTAGCGGACAATGAGCAGTTCTTC
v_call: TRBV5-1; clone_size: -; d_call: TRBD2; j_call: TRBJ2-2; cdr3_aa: CASSRTSEDGELFF; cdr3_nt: TGCGCCAGCAGCCGGACTAGTGAGGACGGGGAGCTGTTTTTT
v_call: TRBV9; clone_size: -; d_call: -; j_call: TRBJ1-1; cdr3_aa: CASSAGRENTEAFF; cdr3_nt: TGTGCCAGCAGCGCCGGACGGGAGAACACTGAAGCTTTCTTT
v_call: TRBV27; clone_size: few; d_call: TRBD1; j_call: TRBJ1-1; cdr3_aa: CASSFRGAEAFF; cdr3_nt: TGTGCCAGCAGTTTCAGGGGGGCTGAAGCTTTCTTT
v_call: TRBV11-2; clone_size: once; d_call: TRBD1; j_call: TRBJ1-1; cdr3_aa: CASSPLGGQEDTEAFF; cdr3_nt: TGTGCCAGCAGCCCATTAGGCGGACAGGAGGACACTGAAGCTTTCTTT
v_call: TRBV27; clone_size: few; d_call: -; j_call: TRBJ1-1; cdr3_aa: CASSFREHTEAFF; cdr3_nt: TGTGCCAGCAGTTTCCGAGAGCACACTGAAGCTTTCTTT
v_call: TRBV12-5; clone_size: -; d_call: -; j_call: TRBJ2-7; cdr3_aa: CASGSFPLSSYEQYF; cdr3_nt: TGTGCTAGTGGTTCTTTTCCACTGAGCTCCTACGAGCAGTACTTC
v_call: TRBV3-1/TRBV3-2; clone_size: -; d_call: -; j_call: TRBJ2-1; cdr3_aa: CASSQGLSYNEQFF; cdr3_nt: TGTGCCAGCAGCCAGGGGCTTTCCTACAATGAGCAGTTCTTC
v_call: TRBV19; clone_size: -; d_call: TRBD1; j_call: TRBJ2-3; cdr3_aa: CASRPGQGVRRSTDTQYF; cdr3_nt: TGTGCCAGTAGGCCGGGACAGGGGGTCCGGAGGAGCACAGATACGCAGTATTTT
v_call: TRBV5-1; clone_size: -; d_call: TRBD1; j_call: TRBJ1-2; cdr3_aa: CASSFGQGARYGYTF; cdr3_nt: TGCGCCAGCAGCTTTGGACAGGGGGCGCGGTATGGCTACACCTTC
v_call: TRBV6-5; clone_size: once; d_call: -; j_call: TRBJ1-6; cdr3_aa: CASSYSPDRFDSPLHF; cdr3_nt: TGTGCCAGCAGTTACTCGCCCGACAGGTTTGATTCACCCCTCCACTTT
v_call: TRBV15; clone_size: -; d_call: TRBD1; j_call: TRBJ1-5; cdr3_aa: CATADRARGQPQHF; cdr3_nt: TGTGCCACCGCGGACAGGGCAAGGGGTCAGCCCCAGCATTTT
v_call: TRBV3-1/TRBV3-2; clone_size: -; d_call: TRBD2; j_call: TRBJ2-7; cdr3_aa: CASSQVWGPAGGHYEQYF; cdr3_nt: TGTGCCAGCAGCCAAGTTTGGGGTCCGGCGGGGGGGCACTACGAGCAGTACTTC
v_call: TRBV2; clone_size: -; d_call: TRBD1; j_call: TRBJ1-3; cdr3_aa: CASSLTGASGNTIYF; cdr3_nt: TGTGCCAGCAGTTTGACAGGGGCCTCTGGAAACACCATATATTTT
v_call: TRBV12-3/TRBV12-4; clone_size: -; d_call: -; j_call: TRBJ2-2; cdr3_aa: CASVRNTGELFF; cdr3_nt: TGTGCCAGCGTGCGGAACACCGGGGAGCTGTTTTTT
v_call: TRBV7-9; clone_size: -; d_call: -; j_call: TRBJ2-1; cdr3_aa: CASSSTGIRLVEQFF; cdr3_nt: TGTGCCAGCAGCTCTACAGGGATTCGGTTGGTTGAGCAGTTCTTC
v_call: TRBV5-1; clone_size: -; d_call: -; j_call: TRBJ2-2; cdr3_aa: CASNLSPSTGELFF; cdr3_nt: TGCGCCAGCAACCTGTCCCCCAGCACCGGGGAGCTGTTTTTT
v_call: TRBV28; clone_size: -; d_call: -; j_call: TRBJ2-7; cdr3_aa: CASSRHSTYEQYF; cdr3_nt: TGTGCCAGCAGTCGACATTCTACCTACGAGCAGTACTTC
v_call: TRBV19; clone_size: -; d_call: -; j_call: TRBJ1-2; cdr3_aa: CASSIVLANYGYTF; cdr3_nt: TGTGCCAGTAGTATCGTCCTAGCTAACTATGGCTACACCTTC
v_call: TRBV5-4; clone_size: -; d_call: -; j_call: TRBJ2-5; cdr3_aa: CASSSRMTETQYF; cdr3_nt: TGTGCCAGCAGCTCCCGTATGACTGAGACCCAGTACTTC
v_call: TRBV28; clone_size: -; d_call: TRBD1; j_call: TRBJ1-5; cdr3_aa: CASRQDRGGYDQPQHF; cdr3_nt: TGTGCCAGCAGACAGGACAGGGGGGGGTATGATCAGCCCCAGCATTTT
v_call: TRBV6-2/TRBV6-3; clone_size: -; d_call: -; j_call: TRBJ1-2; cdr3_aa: CASSYENLRPRRIYGYTF; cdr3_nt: TGTGCCAGCAGTTATGAGAACCTGAGACCCCGGAGGATCTATGGCTACACCTTC
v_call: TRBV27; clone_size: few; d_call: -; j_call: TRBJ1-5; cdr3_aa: CASSKAAGAGNQPQHF; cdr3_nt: TGTGCCAGCAGTAAGGCGGCAGGGGCGGGCAATCAGCCCCAGCATTTT